The clone carrying this T cell receptor (beta chain) was observed at least ten times. Its ends do not fully match the called genes, so a read error is possible. TCRdb called the RT-PCR reads again in MiXCR, with one record for every CDR3 protein. The sample consists of approximately 730,000 distinct CDR3 sequences, 14% of them appearing once. This sample is part of a study of response to subunit inactivated influenza vaccine. This CDR3 is 13 amino acids long. Germline-derived CDR1 and CDR2 are SSHAT and FNYEAQ (reference sequence). The chain links TRBV7-7 to TRBJ2-3; maybe TRBD2 (5 bases). The receptor's source is a man aged 45 to 65 who received an inactivated influenza vaccine. Source: PBMCs from blood, taken 14 to 15 days before vaccination. The CDR3 sequence is CASSFGETDTQYF. CDR3 coding DNA: TGTGCTAGCAGCTTCGGGGAGACAGATACGCAGTATTTT.